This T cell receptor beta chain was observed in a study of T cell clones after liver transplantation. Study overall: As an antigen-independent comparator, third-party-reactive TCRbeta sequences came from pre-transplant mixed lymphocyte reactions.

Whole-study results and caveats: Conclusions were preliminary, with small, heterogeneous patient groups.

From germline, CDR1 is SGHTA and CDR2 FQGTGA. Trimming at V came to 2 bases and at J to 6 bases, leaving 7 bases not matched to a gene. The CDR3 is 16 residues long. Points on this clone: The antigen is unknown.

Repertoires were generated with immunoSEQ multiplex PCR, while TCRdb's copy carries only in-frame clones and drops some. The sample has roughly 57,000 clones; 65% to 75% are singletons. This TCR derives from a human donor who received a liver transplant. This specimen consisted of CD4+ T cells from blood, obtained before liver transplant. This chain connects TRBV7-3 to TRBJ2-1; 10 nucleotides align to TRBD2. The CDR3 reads CASSLSSGGFSNEQFF. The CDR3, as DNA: TGTGCCAGCAGCTTATCTAGCGGGGGCTTCAGCAATGAGCAGTTCTTC.